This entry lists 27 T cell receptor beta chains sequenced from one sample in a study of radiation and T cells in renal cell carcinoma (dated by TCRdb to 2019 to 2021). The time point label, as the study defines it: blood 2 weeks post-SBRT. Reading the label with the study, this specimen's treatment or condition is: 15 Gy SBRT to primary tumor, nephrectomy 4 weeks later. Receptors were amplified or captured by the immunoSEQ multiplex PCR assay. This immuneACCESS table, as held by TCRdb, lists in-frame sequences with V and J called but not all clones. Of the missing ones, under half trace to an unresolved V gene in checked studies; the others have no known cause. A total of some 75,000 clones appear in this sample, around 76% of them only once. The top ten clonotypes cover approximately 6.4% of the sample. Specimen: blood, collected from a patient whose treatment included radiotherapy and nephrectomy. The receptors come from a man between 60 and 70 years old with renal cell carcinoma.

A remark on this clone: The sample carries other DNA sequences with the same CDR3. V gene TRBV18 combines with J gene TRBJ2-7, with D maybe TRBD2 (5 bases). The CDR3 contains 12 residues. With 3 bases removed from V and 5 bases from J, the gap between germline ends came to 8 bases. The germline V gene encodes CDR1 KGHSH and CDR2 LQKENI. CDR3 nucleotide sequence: TGTGCCAGCTCACCGTCCGGGAACGAGCAGTACTTC. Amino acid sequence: CASSPSGNEQYF.

The CDR3 DNA reads as TGTGCCAGCAGCTCCCTATTGACAGGGTGGGCCGGGGAGCTGTTTTTT. As protein: CASSSLLTGWAGELFF. The J gene is TRBJ2-2, the V gene TRBV11-2; 7 nucleotides match TRBD1. Germline values: CDR1 SGHAT, CDR2 FQNNGV. With 4 bases clipped from V and 6 bases from J, the junction kept 11 bases outside the gene matches. The CDR3 loop spans 16 amino acids.

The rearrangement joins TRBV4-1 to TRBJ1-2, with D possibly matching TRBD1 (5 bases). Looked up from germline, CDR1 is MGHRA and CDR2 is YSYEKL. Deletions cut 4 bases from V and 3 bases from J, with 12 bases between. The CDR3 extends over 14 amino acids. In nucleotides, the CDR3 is TGCGCCAGCAGCCCACTAAGGGGTGACTATGGCTACACCTTC. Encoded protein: CASSPLRGDYGYTF.

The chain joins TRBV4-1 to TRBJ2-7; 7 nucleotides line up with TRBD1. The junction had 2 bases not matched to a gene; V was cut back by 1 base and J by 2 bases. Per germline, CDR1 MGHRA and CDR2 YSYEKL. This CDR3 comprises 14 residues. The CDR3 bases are TGCGCCAGCAGCCAAGGGACAGGAACCTACGAGCAGTACTTC. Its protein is CASSQGTGTYEQYF.

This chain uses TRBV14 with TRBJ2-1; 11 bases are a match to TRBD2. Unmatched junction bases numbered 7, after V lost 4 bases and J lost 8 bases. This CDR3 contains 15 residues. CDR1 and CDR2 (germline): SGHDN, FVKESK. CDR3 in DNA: TGTGCCAGCAGCCCACTCACTAGCGGGAGCTATGAGCAGTTCTTC. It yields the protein CASSPLTSGSYEQFF.

The CDR3 loop is CASSLMNTEAFF. CDR3 sequence (DNA): TGTGCCAGCAGTTTAATGAACACTGAAGCTTTCTTT. This rearrangement joins TRBV28 to TRBJ1-1; D remains ambiguous. Trimming shortened V by 2 bases and J by 0 bases, and 1 base separated the two germline ends. The CDR3 extends over 12 amino acids. Germline assignment: CDR1 MDHEN and CDR2 SYDVKM. Supplemented by reference TRBV28 and TRBJ1-1, the full variable domain reads DVKVTQSSRYLVKRTGEKVFLECVQDMDHENMFWYRQDPGLGLRLIYFSYDVKMKEKGDIPEGYSVSREKKERFSLILESASTNQTSMYLCASSLMNTEAFFGQGTRLTVV.

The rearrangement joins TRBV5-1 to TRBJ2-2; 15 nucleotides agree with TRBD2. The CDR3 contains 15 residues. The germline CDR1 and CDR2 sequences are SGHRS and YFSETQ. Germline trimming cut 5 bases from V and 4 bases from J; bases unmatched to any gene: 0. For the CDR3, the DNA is TGCGCCAGCAGGGGACTAGCGGGAGGCACCGGGGAGCTGTTTTTT. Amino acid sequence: CASRGLAGGTGELFF.

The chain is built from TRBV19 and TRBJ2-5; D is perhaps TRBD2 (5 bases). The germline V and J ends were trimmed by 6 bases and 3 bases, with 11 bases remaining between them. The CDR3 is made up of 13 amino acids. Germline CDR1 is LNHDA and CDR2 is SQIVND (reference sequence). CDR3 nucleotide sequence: TGTGCCAGTAGGATGGACGGGGAAGAGACCCAGTACTTC. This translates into CASRMDGEETQYF.

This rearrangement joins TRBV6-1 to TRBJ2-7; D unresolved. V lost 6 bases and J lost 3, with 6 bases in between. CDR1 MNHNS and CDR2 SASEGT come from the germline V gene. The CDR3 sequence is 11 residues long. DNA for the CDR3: TGTGCCAGCAGGTCGGGCTACGAGCAGTACTTC. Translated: CASRSGYEQYF.

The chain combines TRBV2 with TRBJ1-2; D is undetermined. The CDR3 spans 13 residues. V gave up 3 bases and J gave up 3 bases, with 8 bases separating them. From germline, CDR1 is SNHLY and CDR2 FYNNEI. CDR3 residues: CASSDVRYYGYTF. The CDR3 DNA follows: TGTGCCAGCAGTGACGTTCGCTACTATGGCTACACCTTC.

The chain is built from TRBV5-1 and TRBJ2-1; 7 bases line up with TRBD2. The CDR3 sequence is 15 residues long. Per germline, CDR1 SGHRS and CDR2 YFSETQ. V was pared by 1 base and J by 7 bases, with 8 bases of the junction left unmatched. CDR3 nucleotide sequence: TGCGCCAGCAGCTTGCAACTAGCGAGTGCGAATGAGCAGTTCTTC. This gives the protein CASSLQLASANEQFF.

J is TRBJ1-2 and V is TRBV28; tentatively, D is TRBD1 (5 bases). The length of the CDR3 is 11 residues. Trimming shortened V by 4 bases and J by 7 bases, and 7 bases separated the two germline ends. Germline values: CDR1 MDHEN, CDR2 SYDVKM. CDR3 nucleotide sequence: TGTGCCAGCAGTTCGGGGGTTGGCTACACCTTC. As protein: CASSSGVGYTF.

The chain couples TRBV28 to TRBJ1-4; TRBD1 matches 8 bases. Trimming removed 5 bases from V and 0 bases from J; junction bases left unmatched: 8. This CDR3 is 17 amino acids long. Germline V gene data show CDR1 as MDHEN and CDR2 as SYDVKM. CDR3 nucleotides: TGTGCCAGCAGTGAGGCCGGACAGGGCTCAACTAATGAAAAACTGTTTTTT. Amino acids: CASSEAGQGSTNEKLFF.

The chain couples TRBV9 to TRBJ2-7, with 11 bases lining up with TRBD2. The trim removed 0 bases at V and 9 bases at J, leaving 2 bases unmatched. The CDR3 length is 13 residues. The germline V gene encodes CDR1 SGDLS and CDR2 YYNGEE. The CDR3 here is CASSVGTSGRQYF. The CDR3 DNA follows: TGTGCCAGCAGCGTAGGGACTAGCGGGCGGCAGTACTTC.

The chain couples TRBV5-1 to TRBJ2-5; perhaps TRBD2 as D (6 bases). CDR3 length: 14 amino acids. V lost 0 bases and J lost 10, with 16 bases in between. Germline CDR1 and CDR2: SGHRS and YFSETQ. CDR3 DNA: TGCGCCAGCAGCTTGGCGGGCAAGGGCGGGGTCCAGTACTTC. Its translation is CASSLAGKGGVQYF.

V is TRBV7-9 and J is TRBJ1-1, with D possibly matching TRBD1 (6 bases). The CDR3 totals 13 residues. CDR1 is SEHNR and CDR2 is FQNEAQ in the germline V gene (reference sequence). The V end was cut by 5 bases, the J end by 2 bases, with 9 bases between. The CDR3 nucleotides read TGTGCCAGCAGCGTACAGGGTAACACTGAAGCTTTCTTT. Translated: CASSVQGNTEAFF.

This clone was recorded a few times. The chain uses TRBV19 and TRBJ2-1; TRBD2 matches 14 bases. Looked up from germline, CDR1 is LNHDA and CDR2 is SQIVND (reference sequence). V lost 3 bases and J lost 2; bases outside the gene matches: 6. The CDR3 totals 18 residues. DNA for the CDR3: TGTGCCAGTAGTATGGGACTAGCGGGAGAGGGGGCCTACAATGAGCAGTTCTTC. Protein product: CASSMGLAGEGAYNEQFF. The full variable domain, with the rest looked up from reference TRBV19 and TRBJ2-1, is DGGITQSPKYLFRKEGQNVTLSCEQNLNHDAMYWYRQDPGQGLRLIYYSQIVNDFQKGDIAEGYSVSREKKESFPLTVTSAQKNPTAFYLCASSMGLAGEGAYNEQFFGPGTRLTVL.

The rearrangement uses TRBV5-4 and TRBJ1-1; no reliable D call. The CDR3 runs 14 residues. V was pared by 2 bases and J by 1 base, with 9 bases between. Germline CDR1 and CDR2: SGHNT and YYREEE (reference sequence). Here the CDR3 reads CASSFFIANTEAFF. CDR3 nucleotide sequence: TGTGCCAGCAGCTTTTTCATAGCGAACACTGAAGCTTTCTTT.

Here the CDR3 DNA reads TGTGCCAGCAGTGTCGGAGCGGGGAAAGAGACCCAGTACTTC. This encodes CASSVGAGKETQYF. The V gene is TRBV25-1, the J gene TRBJ2-5; 7 bases match TRBD2. The CDR3 consists of 14 residues. Germline V gives CDR1 MGHDK, CDR2 SYGVNS. V shed 4 bases, J shed 3 bases, and the junction held 5 bases outside the gene matches.

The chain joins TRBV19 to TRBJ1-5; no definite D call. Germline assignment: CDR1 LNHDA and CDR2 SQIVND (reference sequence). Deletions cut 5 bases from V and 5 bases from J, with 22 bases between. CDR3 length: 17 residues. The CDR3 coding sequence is TGTGCCAGTAGTTCCCGCTCCGGTCCGAGATCATATCAGCCCCAGCATTTT. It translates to CASSSRSGPRSYQPQHF. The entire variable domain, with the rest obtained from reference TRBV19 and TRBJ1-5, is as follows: DGGITQSPKYLFRKEGQNVTLSCEQNLNHDAMYWYRQDPGQGLRLIYYSQIVNDFQKGDIAEGYSVSREKKESFPLTVTSAQKNPTAFYLCASSSRSGPRSYQPQHFGDGTRLSIL.

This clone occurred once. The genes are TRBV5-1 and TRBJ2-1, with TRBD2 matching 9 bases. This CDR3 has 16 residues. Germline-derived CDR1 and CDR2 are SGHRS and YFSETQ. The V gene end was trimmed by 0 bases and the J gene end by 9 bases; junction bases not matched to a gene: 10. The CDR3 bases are TGCGCCAGCAGCTTGGTTGCGCTAGCGGGAATCTCTGAGCAGTTCTTC. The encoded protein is CASSLVALAGISEQFF. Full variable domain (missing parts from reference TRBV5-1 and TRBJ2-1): KAGVTQTPRYLIKTRGQQVTLSCSPISGHRSVSWYQQTPGQGLQFLFEYFSETQRNKGNFPGRFSGRQFSNSRSEMNVSTLELGDSALYLCASSLVALAGISEQFFGPGTRLTVL.

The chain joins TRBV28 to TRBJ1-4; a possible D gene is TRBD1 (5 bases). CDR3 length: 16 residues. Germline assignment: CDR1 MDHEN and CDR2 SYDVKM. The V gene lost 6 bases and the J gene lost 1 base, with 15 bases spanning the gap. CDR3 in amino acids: CASSVYMGGTNEKLFF. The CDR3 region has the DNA TGTGCCAGCAGCGTTTACATGGGGGGAACTAATGAAAAACTGTTTTTT.

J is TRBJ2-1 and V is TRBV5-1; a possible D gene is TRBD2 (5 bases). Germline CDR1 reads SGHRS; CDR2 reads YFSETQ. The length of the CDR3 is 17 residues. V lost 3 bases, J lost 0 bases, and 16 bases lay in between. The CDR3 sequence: CASSSRLARVSYNEQFF. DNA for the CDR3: TGCGCCAGCAGCTCGAGGCTAGCTAGGGTCTCCTACAATGAGCAGTTCTTC.

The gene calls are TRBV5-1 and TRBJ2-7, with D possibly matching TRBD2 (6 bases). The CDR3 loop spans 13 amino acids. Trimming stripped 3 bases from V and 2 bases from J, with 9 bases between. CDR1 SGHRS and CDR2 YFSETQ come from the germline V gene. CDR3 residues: CASSSAGTYEQYF. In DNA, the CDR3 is TGCGCCAGCAGCTCGGCGGGGACCTACGAGCAGTACTTC. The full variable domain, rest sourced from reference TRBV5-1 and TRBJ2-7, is KAGVTQTPRYLIKTRGQQVTLSCSPISGHRSVSWYQQTPGQGLQFLFEYFSETQRNKGNFPGRFSGRQFSNSRSEMNVSTLELGDSALYLCASSSAGTYEQYFGPGTRLTVT.

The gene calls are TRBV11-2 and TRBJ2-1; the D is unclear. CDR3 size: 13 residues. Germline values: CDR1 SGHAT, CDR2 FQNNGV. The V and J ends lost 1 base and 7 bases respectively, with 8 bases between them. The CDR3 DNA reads TGTGCCAGCAGCTTAGCAGGTGTGAATGAGCAGTTCTTC. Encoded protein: CASSLAGVNEQFF.

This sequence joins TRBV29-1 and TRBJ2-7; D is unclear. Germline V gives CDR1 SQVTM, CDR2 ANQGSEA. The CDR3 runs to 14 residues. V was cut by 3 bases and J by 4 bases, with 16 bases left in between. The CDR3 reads CSVDHPVHPYEQYF. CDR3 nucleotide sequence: TGCAGCGTTGATCACCCCGTGCACCCTTACGAGCAGTACTTC.

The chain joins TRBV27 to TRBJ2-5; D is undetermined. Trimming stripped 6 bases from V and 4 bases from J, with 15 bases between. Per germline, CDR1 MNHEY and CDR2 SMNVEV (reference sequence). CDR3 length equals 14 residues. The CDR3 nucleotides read TGTGCCAGCAGAGCCCCGGAAGGCGTAGAGACCCAGTACTTC. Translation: CASRAPEGVETQYF.